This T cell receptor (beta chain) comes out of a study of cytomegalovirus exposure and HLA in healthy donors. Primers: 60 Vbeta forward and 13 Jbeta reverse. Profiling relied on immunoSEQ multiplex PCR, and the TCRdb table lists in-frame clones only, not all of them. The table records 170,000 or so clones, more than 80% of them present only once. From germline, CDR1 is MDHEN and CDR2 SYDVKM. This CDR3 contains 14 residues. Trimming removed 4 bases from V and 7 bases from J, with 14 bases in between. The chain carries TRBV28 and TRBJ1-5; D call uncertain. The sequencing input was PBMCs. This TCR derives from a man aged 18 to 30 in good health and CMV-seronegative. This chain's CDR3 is CASSSGVKRQPQHF. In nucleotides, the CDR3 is TGTGCCAGCAGTTCCGGGGTAAAGAGGCAGCCCCAGCATTTT. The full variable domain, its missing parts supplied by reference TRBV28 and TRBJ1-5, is DVKVTQSSRYLVKRTGEKVFLECVQDMDHENMFWYRQDPGLGLRLIYFSYDVKMKEKGDIPEGYSVSREKKERFSLILESASTNQTSMYLCASSSGVKRQPQHFGDGTRLSIL.